This T cell receptor beta chain was recorded in a study of T cells in Graves' hyperthyroidism and ophthalmopathy. Across the whole study: Pretreatment peripheral blood was obtained at initial diagnosis.

The CDR3 spans 16 residues. The J segment lost 0 bases and the V segment lost 6 bases, leaving 9 bases of the junction unmatched. Per germline, CDR1 WSHSY and CDR2 SAAADI. The diagnostic basis comprised clinical symptoms, serum thyroxine and TRAb, thyroid ultrasound and orbital computed tomography. Extraction of PBMCs used approximately 10 ml of fresh peripheral blood. It was RNA transcripts that yielded the amplified TCR beta CDR3 regions. The HTBI primer set was used in a first-round RT-PCR of the TCR CDR3. From the multiplex PCR reads, TCRdb called clonotypes with MiXCR, one entry per CDR3 protein. The sample holds 250,000 to 300,000 distinct CDR3 sequences, over 15% seen once.

The TCR sequence derives from a woman aged 60 to 75 with Graves' ophthalmopathy. The chain links TRBV10-2 to TRBJ2-5; 8 bases align to TRBD1. Source material: blood. The CDR3 DNA reads as TGCGCCAGCAGCGGAAAAATGGGACAGGACCAAGAGACCCAGTACTTC. Translating gives CASSGKMGQDQETQYF.